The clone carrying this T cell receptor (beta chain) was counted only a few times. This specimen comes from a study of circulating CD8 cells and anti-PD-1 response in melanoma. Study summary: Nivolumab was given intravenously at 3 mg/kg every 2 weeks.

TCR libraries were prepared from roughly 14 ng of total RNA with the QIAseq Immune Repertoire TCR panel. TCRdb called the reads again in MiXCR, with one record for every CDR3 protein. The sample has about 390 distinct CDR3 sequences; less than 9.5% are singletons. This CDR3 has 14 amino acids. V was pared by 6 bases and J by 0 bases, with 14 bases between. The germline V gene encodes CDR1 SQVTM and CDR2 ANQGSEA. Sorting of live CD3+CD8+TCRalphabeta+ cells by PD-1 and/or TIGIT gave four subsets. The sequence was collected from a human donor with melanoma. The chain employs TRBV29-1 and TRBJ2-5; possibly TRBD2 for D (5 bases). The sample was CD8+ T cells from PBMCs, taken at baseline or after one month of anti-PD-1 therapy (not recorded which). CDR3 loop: CSVRDDGYQETQYF. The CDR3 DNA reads TGCAGCGTCCGGGATGACGGGTACCAAGAGACCCAGTACTTC.